A single sample gave rise to the 5 T cell receptor beta chains below, sequenced in a study of T cells after yellow fever vaccination. TCRdb re-called the 5' RACE reads with MiXCR, one entry per CDR3 protein. The table records approximately 550,000 distinct CDR3 sequences, 15% to 20% of them present only once. The material was PBMCs, obtained 15 days after the yellow fever booster vaccination. These receptors were collected from a man aged 30-40 years who received the YFV17D yellow fever vaccine.

This clonotype was seen a handful of times. The chain joins TRBV11-2 to TRBJ2-1, with 9 bases fitting TRBD2. This CDR3 has 17 amino acids. V dropped 0 bases and J dropped 5; count of bases not matched to a gene: 8. CDR1 is SGHAT, CDR2 FQNNGV, per germline. The CDR3 DNA reads TGTGCCAGCAGCTTAGATCCCCGACTAGCGGCGGACAATGAGCAGTTCTTC. As protein: CASSLDPRLAADNEQFF. Together with reference TRBV11-2 and TRBJ2-1, the CDR3 gives the full variable domain: EAGVAQSPRYKIIEKRQSVAFWCNPISGHATLYWYQQILGQGPKLLIQFQNNGVVDDSQLPKDRFSAERLKGVDSTLKIQPAKLEDSAVYLCASSLDPRLAADNEQFFGPGTRLTVL.

This chain links TRBV6-5 with TRBJ2-1, with 7 nucleotides matching TRBD1. The trim removed 1 base at V and 8 bases at J, leaving 5 bases unmatched. CDR1 is MNHEY, CDR2 SVGAGI, per germline. The CDR3 spans 14 residues. In nucleotides, the CDR3 is TGTGCCAGCAGTTACTTTGACAGGGCCGATGAGCAGTTCTTC. Translating it yields CASSYFDRADEQFF.

The chain combines TRBV20-1 with TRBJ2-7; TRBD2 matches 8 bases. Unmatched junction bases numbered 7, after V lost 2 bases and J lost 7 bases. CDR3 length: 13 amino acids. CDR1 DFQATT and CDR2 SNEGSKA come from the germline V gene (reference sequence). CDR3 bases: TGCAGTGCTAGAAGAGCGGGAGCATGGGAGCAGTACTTC. Its protein is CSARRAGAWEQYF.

This chain uses TRBV20-1 with TRBJ1-6; 7 bases match TRBD1. The germline V gene encodes CDR1 DFQATT and CDR2 SNEGSKA (reference sequence). The CDR3 is 17 residues long. J lost 6 bases, V lost 0 bases, and 11 bases had no gene match. The CDR3 DNA follows: TGCAGTGCTAGAGATCCATCGCCGGGACAGATTAATTCACCCCTCCACTTT. Translated, it gives CSARDPSPGQINSPLHF.

This clonotype occurred many times. The chain employs TRBV20-1 and TRBJ2-7; 11 positions agree with TRBD2. J gave up 6 bases and V 0 bases, and 7 bases lay outside the gene matches. The length of the CDR3 is 15 residues. Germline CDR1 is DFQATT and CDR2 is SNEGSKA (reference sequence). CDR3 amino acids: CSARDPSGRSSEQYF. Written as DNA, the CDR3 is TGCAGTGCTAGAGACCCTAGCGGGAGGTCTAGCGAGCAGTACTTC.